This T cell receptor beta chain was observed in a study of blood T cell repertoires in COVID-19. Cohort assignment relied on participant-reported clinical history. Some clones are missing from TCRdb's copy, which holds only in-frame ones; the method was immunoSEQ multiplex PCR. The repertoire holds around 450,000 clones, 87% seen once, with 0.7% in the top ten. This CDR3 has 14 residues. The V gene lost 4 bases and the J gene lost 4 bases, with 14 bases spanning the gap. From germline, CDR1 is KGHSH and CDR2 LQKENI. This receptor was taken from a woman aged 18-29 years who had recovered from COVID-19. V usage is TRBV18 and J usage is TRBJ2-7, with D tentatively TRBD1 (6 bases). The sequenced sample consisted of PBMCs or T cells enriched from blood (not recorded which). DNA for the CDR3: TGTGCCAGCTCACAACAGGGTATCGGGTACGAGCAGTACTTC. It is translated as CASSQQGIGYEQYF. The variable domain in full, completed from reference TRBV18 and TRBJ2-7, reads NAGVMQNPRHLVRRRGQEARLRCSPMKGHSHVYWYRQLPEEGLKFMVYLQKENIIDESGMPKERFSAEFPKEGPSILRIQQVVRGDSAAYFCASSQQGIGYEQYFGPGTRLTVT.